This TCR beta chain was recovered during a study of graft-versus-host responses after intestinal transplantation. Looking at the study overall: Each patient got anti-thymocyte globulin induction, then tacrolimus and steroids for around 3 years.

Sequencing used immunoSEQ multiplex PCR; TCRdb keeps in-frame clones, though not all of them. The sample includes fewer than 95,000 clones, around 93% seen only once; the top ten take around 0.38%. Concerning this clone itself: Its cognate antigen is unknown.

The sample here was unstimulated CD8+ T cells sorted from spleen or lymph node cells, taken before transplant. The TCR was taken from a human donor who was the organ donor for an intestinal transplant.

CDR3 in DNA: TGTGCCAGCAGGAATGGTGGAACAGGGGCACTGGCTAACTATGGCTACACCTTC. Protein sequence: CASRNGGTGALANYGYTF. The genes are TRBV27 and TRBJ1-2; TRBD1 matches at 7 bases. This CDR3 region has 18 residues. The J segment lost 0 bases and the V segment lost 6 bases, leaving 16 bases of the junction unmatched. Germline CDR1 MNHEY, CDR2 SMNVEV (reference sequence).